This T cell receptor beta chain was retrieved from a study of shared clonotypes between healthy human individuals. Study conclusions and caveats: Naive CD4 clonotype sharing across several donors was approximately 5%. The study found lower generation probabilities in non-shared clonotypes than in those shared by all four donors. Generally, naive subsets (rather than memory subsets) showed larger estimated richness.

Terminally differentiated effector memory CD45RA+ cells were left out of the naive CD8 fraction, which was CD45RO-negative and positively selected for CCR7. Genomic DNA of every subset was divided equally among multiple immunoSEQ plates. Data came from immunoSEQ multiplex PCR; TCRdb stores just in-frame clones and leaves some out. The table records around 2,000,000 clones, about 93% of them present only once. The CDR3 has 16 residues. Germline-derived CDR1 and CDR2 are MNHEY and SMNVEV (reference sequence). Trimming removed 6 bases from V and 4 bases from J, with 18 bases in between. Notes on this clone: What it binds is unknown.

The chain employs TRBV27 and TRBJ1-4, with TRBD1 as a possible D gene (5 bases). This receptor was obtained from a man between 18 and 35 years old in good health. Some clones in this sample may be carry-over from other donors' samples. The sequenced material came from naive CD8+ T cells from PBMCs. DNA for the CDR3: TGTGCCAGCAGAATGTCAAGGGGAGTGATTAATGAAAAACTGTTTTTT. Its translation is CASRMSRGVINEKLFF. Together with reference TRBV27 and TRBJ1-4, the CDR3 gives the full variable domain: EAQVTQNPRYLITVTGKKLTVTCSQNMNHEYMSWYRQDPGLGLRQIYYSMNVEVTDKGDVPEGYKVSRKEKRNFPLILESPSPNQTSLYFCASRMSRGVINEKLFFGSGTQLSVL.